The 23 T cell receptor beta chains presented below share a single source sample, sequenced in a study of OX40 agonist ivuxolimab in advanced cancers. TCRdb's copy holds only in-frame clones and misses some; the assay was immunoSEQ multiplex PCR. The sample has around 95,000 clones; 89% are singletons. Sequencing used CD4+ or CD8+ T cells sorted from blood, obtained in a trial of the OX40 agonist ivuxolimab. All receptors come from an adult with an advanced solid tumor such as melanoma, head and neck, liver or kidney cancer.

The rearrangement uses TRBV15 and TRBJ2-3; TRBD2 might be the D (6 bases). Trimming left V 0 bases short and J 4 bases short, with 11 bases between. Germline V gives CDR1 LNHNV, CDR2 YYDKDF (reference sequence). This CDR3 has 15 residues. The CDR3 region has the DNA TGTGCCACCAGCAGAGATGCGGGGATGGCAGATACGCAGTATTTT. Translation: CATSRDAGMADTQYF.

J is TRBJ2-3 and V is TRBV6-5; D call uncertain. The germline gives CDR1 MNHEY, CDR2 SVGAGI. The CDR3 has 14 amino acids. V was clipped by 5 bases and J by 0 bases, with 9 bases between them. CDR3 sequence reads: CASSRAKSTDTQYF. The CDR3 DNA reads as TGTGCCAGCAGTCGTGCCAAGAGCACAGATACGCAGTATTTT.

The chain is built from TRBV6-1 and TRBJ1-6; the match to TRBD1 covers 9 bases. The V segment lost 5 bases and the J segment 7 bases; nucleotides outside the gene matches: 6. Germline V gives CDR1 MNHNS, CDR2 SASEGT. This CDR3 region has 15 residues. The CDR3 nucleotides are TGTGCCAGCAGTTTGCAGACAGGGGGAAATTCACCCCTCCACTTT. This gives the protein CASSLQTGGNSPLHF.

V gene TRBV6-1 combines with J gene TRBJ1-2; D is unclear. This CDR3 spans 10 amino acids. The germline V gene has CDR1 MNHNS and CDR2 SASEGT. V dropped 7 bases and J dropped 4 bases, with 4 bases sitting between them. The CDR3 protein is CASMLYGYTF. CDR3 sequence (DNA): TGTGCCAGCATGCTCTATGGCTACACCTTC.

This clone has only one observation. The chain is built from TRBV5-1 and TRBJ2-1; a weak D match, TRBD2 (5 bases). The V end lost 3 bases, the J end lost 5 bases, and 18 bases lay between the germline ends. Germline CDR1 and CDR2: SGHRS and YFSETQ. CDR3 length: 16 amino acids. The CDR3 here is CASSSEKRGFDNEQFF. CDR3 coding DNA: TGCGCCAGCAGCTCTGAAAAAAGAGGGTTTGACAATGAGCAGTTCTTC.

The rearrangement joins TRBV9 to TRBJ2-2; no firm D call. Germline V lookup: CDR1 SGDLS, CDR2 YYNGEE. There are 13 residues in the CDR3. The ends were cut back, 0 bases at V and 6 bases at J, with 6 bases in the middle. CDR3 sequence reads: CASSVATAGELFF. The CDR3 DNA reads TGTGCCAGCAGCGTAGCTACCGCCGGGGAGCTGTTTTTT.

This rearrangement joins TRBV5-1 to TRBJ2-1; D perhaps matches TRBD2 (5 bases). CDR3 length: 16 amino acids. The germline gives CDR1 SGHRS, CDR2 YFSETQ. Deletions cut 3 bases from V and 0 bases from J, with 13 bases between. CDR3 sequence: CASSSLRSGSYNEQFF. CDR3 DNA: TGCGCCAGCAGCTCGCTTAGGAGCGGCTCCTACAATGAGCAGTTCTTC.

The chain is built from TRBV6-4 and TRBJ2-1; TRBD2 matches 13 bases. The V gene's germline CDR1 is MRHNA and CDR2 SNTAGT. The CDR3 is 15 amino acids. Germline trimming cut 3 bases from V and 8 bases from J; bases unmatched to any gene: 4. In DNA, the CDR3 is TGTGCCAGCAGTGAGACTAGCGGGAGGCTCCATGAGCAGTTCTTC. It translates to CASSETSGRLHEQFF.

The chain is built from TRBV7-9 and TRBJ1-2; 9 positions match TRBD1. The CDR3 has 14 residues. Germline V gene data show CDR1 as SEHNR and CDR2 as FQNEAQ (reference sequence). V lost 5 bases to trimming and J lost 8 bases; unmatched junction nucleotides: 9. CDR3 loop: CASSAQGARGGYTF. CDR3 in DNA: TGTGCCAGCAGCGCACAGGGGGCTCGAGGAGGCTACACCTTC.

The chain joins TRBV2 to TRBJ2-6; possible D gene TRBD1, 5 bases. The CDR3 consists of 17 residues. Germline loops: CDR1 SNHLY, CDR2 FYNNEI. Trimming shortened V by 6 bases and J by 0 bases, and 15 bases separated the two germline ends. The CDR3 loop reads CASRADRLGSGANVLTF. In nucleotides, the CDR3 is TGTGCCAGCAGGGCAGACAGATTGGGCTCTGGGGCCAACGTCCTGACTTTC.

The chain uses TRBV5-3 and TRBJ2-3; 10 nucleotides align to TRBD2. TRBV5-3 is an ORF, with its function uncertain. J lost 4 bases, V lost 1 base, and 15 bases had no gene match. The CDR3 sequence is 19 residues long. The CDR3 region has the DNA TGTGCCAGAAGCTTGAGTAAATCAAGCGGGAGGGCGTGCGCAGATACGCAGTATTTT. Protein: CARSLSKSSGRACADTQYF.

This sequence joins TRBV2 and TRBJ1-2; TRBD1 matches 10 bases. Germline CDR1 and CDR2: SNHLY and FYNNEI. The CDR3 runs 17 residues. J was trimmed by 7 bases and V by 5 bases; bases with no gene match: 16. CDR3 sequence reads: CASSPRQGASGVGGYTF. The CDR3 DNA follows: TGTGCCAGCAGTCCCCGACAGGGGGCGAGTGGTGTAGGTGGCTACACCTTC.

The chain combines TRBV9 with TRBJ2-2; no clear D. V was trimmed by 3 bases and J by 1 base, leaving 7 bases between them. There are 14 residues in the CDR3. Per the germline V gene, CDR1 is SGDLS and CDR2 is YYNGEE. CDR3 in amino acids: CASSARMNTGELFF. CDR3 DNA sequence: TGTGCCAGCAGCGCAAGGATGAACACCGGGGAGCTGTTTTTT.

Only one count was recorded for this clone. As DNA, the CDR3 is TGCGCCAGCAGTGAGACTCGGGTTGGAAACACCATATATTTT. This codes for CASSETRVGNTIYF. This chain links TRBV10-2 with TRBJ1-3, with D unresolved. V was trimmed by 2 bases and J by 3 bases, leaving 8 bases between them. CDR3 length: 14 residues. Looked up from germline, CDR1 is WSHSY and CDR2 is SAAADI.

The rearrangement links TRBV27 to TRBJ1-2, with D unresolved. V was clipped by 5 bases and J by 8 bases, with 15 bases between them. The germline V gene has CDR1 MNHEY and CDR2 SMNVEV (reference sequence). The CDR3 totals 13 residues. CDR3 in DNA: TGTGCCAGCAGTCAGCCTCGCGGGGTAGGCTACACCTTC. Amino acids: CASSQPRGVGYTF.

The sample holds one count of this clone. V is TRBV25-1 and J is TRBJ2-3; D is perhaps TRBD2 (6 bases). V was trimmed by 5 bases and J by 0 bases, leaving 6 bases between them. The CDR3 runs to 13 residues. The V gene's germline CDR1 is MGHDK and CDR2 SYGVNS. This chain's CDR3 is CASSSGSTDTQYF. CDR3 DNA sequence: TGTGCCAGCAGTAGCGGGAGCACAGATACGCAGTATTTT.

The chain recombines TRBV4-1 with TRBJ2-1, with 8 positions matching TRBD1. Germline-derived CDR1 and CDR2 are MGHRA and YSYEKL. V was clipped by 3 bases and J by 6 bases; unmatched bases: 7. The CDR3 extends over 15 amino acids. CDR3 coding DNA: TGCGCCAGCAGCCAGAGAGACAGGGGAGGCAATGAGCAGTTCTTC. Protein: CASSQRDRGGNEQFF.

The gene calls are TRBV4-2 and TRBJ2-1, with 12 bases fitting TRBD2. Trimming at V came to 0 bases and at J to 9 bases, leaving 9 bases not matched to a gene. CDR3 length: 17 residues. The germline V gene has CDR1 LGHNA and CDR2 YNFKEQ. CDR3 DNA: TGTGCCAGCAGCCAAGATCCCCTAGCGGGAGGGCCAGGTGAGCAGTTCTTC. Protein: CASSQDPLAGGPGEQFF.

The J gene is TRBJ2-4, the V gene TRBV5-8, with 8 bases fitting TRBD1. CDR1 SGHTS and CDR2 YDEGEE come from the germline V gene. The CDR3 is made up of 17 amino acids. V lost 0 bases, J lost 9 bases, and 14 bases stayed unmatched. Written as DNA, the CDR3 is TGTGCCAGCAGCTTGGAATCTCTTGGACAGGGCGGGTTCATTCAGTACTTC. This translates into CASSLESLGQGGFIQYF.

This chain links TRBV5-4 with TRBJ2-2; maybe TRBD1 (5 bases). The CDR3 length is 14 residues. Germline CDR1 SGHNT, CDR2 YYREEE (reference sequence). V was shortened by 4 bases and J by 8 bases, with 15 bases between the two germline ends. CDR3: CASSPKAGPGELFF. The CDR3 DNA sequence: TGTGCCAGCAGCCCTAAGGCAGGGCCGGGGGAGCTGTTTTTT.

The CDR3 nucleotides are TGTGCCAGCAGTTCCCGGGGTATTAGCGGGATCCCCGGGGAGCTGTTTTTT. As protein: CASSSRGISGIPGELFF. The V gene is TRBV27, the J gene TRBJ2-2; 8 bases fit TRBD2. CDR3 length equals 17 residues. The V gene's germline CDR1 is MNHEY and CDR2 SMNVEV (reference sequence). The trim removed 4 bases at V and 6 bases at J, leaving 13 bases unmatched.

The chain employs TRBV7-2 and TRBJ2-7, with D hard to call. Germline lookup yields CDR1 SGHTA and CDR2 FQGNSA. The V and J ends lost 1 base and 2 bases respectively, with 12 bases between them. This CDR3 has 15 residues. Here the CDR3 reads CASSLVSIGPYEQYF. CDR3 sequence (DNA): TGTGCCAGCAGCTTAGTTTCGATCGGGCCCTACGAGCAGTACTTC. Together with reference TRBV7-2 and TRBJ2-7, the CDR3 gives the full variable domain: GAGVSQSPSNKVTEKGKDVELRCDPISGHTALYWYRQSLGQGLEFLIYFQGNSAPDKSGLPSDRFSAERTGGSVSTLTIQRTQQEDSAVYLCASSLVSIGPYEQYFGPGTRLTVT.

The chain uses TRBV11-3 and TRBJ2-7; possible D gene TRBD2, 6 bases. The CDR3 has 15 residues. Germline loops: CDR1 SGHNT, CDR2 YENEEA. Trimming left V 0 bases short and J 2 bases short, with 11 bases between. In nucleotides, the CDR3 is TGTGCCAGCAGCTTAGAGGGGGGAGAGGCCTACGAGCAGTACTTC. It encodes CASSLEGGEAYEQYF.